Following are 6 T cell receptor beta chains from one sample sequenced in a study of blood T cell repertoires in COVID-19. Repertoires were generated with immunoSEQ multiplex PCR, while TCRdb's copy carries only in-frame clones and drops some. The profile shows fewer than 350,000 clones, 85% of them singletons. The specimen sequenced was PBMCs or T cells enriched from blood (not recorded which). Receptors were obtained from a woman aged 30 to 39 who had been exposed to COVID-19.

This chain connects TRBV30 to TRBJ1-3, with TRBD1 matching over 7 bases. V lost 3 bases, J lost 4 bases, and 12 bases stayed unmatched. In germline, CDR1 is GTSNPN, CDR2 SVGIG (reference sequence). The CDR3 sequence is 16 residues long. CDR3 protein: CAWSQQGRLLGNTIYF. Here the CDR3 DNA reads TGTGCCTGGAGCCAACAGGGGAGGCTTCTGGGAAACACCATATATTTT. The full variable domain, with the rest looked up from reference TRBV30 and TRBJ1-3, is SQTIHQWPATLVQPVGSPLSLECTVEGTSNPNLYWYRQAAGRGLQLLFYSVGIGQISSEVPQNLSASRPQDRQFILSSKKLLLSDSGFYLCAWSQQGRLLGNTIYFGEGSWLTVV.

The genes are TRBV29-1 and TRBJ2-7; TRBD1 matches 9 bases. The CDR3 is 16 residues long. The germline gives CDR1 SQVTM, CDR2 ANQGSEA. After removal of 1 base from V and 6 bases from J, the junction contained 13 bases not matched to a gene. CDR3 amino acids: CSVEGVFGTGSGEQYF. In nucleotides, the CDR3 is TGCAGCGTTGAAGGGGTATTTGGGACAGGGTCCGGCGAGCAGTACTTC.

This sequence joins TRBV20-1 and TRBJ2-3; no reliable D call. CDR1 is DFQATT, CDR2 SNEGSKA, per germline (reference sequence). This CDR3 has 14 residues. The V and J ends lost 3 bases and 2 bases respectively, with 12 bases between them. In nucleotides, the CDR3 is TGCAGTGCTAGTAACACAGTCCCCACAGATACGCAGTATTTT. The encoded protein is CSASNTVPTDTQYF.

The genes are TRBV20-1 and TRBJ2-7, with 7 bases matching TRBD2. Germline V gene data show CDR1 as DFQATT and CDR2 as SNEGSKA (reference sequence). CDR3 size: 13 residues. V lost 3 bases to trimming and J lost 3 bases; unmatched junction nucleotides: 5. CDR3: CSASRLAVYEQYF. In DNA form, the CDR3 reads TGCAGTGCTAGTCGGCTAGCGGTCTACGAGCAGTACTTC.

V gene TRBV28 combines with J gene TRBJ1-6, with TRBD1 as a possible D gene (5 bases). Deletions cut 4 bases from V and 3 bases from J, with 13 bases between. In germline, CDR1 is MDHEN, CDR2 SYDVKM. The CDR3 sequence is 16 residues long. The CDR3 DNA reads as TGTGCCAGCAGTTCCCCAGGCCAGGGCTATAATTCACCCCTCCACTTT. This sequence encodes CASSSPGQGYNSPLHF.

This chain connects TRBV19 to TRBJ2-6; maybe TRBD1 (5 bases). Per the germline V gene, CDR1 is LNHDA and CDR2 is SQIVND (reference sequence). There are 16 residues in the CDR3. V dropped 6 bases and J dropped 0 bases, with 12 bases sitting between them. CDR3 bases: TGTGCCAGTAGGAAAGGGGCCATCTCTGGGGCCAACGTCCTGACTTTC. Protein sequence: CASRKGAISGANVLTF.